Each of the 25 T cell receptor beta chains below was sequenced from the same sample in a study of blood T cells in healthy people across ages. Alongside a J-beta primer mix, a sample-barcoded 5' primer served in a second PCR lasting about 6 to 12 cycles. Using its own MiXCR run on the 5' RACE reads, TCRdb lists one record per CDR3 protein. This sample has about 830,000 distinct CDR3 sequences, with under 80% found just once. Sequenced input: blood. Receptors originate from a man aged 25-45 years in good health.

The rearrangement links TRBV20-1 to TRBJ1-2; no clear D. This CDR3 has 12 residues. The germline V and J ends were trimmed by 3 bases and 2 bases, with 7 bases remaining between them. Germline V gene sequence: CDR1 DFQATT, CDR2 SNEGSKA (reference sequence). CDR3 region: CSARNRNYGYTF. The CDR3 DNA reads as TGCAGTGCTAGGAACAGAAACTATGGCTACACCTTC.

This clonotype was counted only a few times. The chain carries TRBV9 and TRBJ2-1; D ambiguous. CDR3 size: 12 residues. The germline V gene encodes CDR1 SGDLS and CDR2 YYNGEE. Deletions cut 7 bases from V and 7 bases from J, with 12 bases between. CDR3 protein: CASSTLGNEQFF. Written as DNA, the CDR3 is TGTGCCAGCTCGACTCTGGGGAATGAGCAGTTCTTC.

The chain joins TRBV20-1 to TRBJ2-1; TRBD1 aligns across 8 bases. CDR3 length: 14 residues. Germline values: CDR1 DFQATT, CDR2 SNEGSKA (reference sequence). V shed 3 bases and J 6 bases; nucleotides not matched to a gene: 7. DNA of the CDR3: TGCAGTGCTAGTCGCAGGGGGCAAGTCAATGAGCAGTTCTTC. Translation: CSASRRGQVNEQFF.

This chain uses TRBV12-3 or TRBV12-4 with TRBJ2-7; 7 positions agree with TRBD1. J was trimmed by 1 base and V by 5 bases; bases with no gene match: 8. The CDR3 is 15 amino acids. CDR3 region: CASSPRDSRSYEQYF. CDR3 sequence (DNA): TGTGCCAGCAGTCCCCGGGACAGTAGATCCTACGAGCAGTACTTC.

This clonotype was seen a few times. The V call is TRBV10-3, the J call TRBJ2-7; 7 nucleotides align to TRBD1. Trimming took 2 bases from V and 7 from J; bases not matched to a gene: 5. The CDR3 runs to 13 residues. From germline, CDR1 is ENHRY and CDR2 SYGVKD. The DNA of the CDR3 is TGTGCCATCAGTGAGGGTTTGACAGGGGAGCAGTACTTC. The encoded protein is CAISEGLTGEQYF.

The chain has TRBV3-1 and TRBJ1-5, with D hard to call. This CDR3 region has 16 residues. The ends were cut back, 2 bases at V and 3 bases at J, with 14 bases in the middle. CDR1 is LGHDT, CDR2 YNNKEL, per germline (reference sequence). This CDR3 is CASSQSRDPYNQPQHF. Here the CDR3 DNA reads TGTGCCAGCAGCCAATCTCGAGACCCATACAATCAGCCCCAGCATTTT.

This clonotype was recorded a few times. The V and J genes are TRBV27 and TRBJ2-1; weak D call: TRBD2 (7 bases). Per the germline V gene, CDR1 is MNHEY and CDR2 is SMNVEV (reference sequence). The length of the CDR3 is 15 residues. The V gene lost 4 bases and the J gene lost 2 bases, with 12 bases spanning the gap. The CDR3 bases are TGTGCCAGCAGTTCGAGGGGGGGGGCCTACAATGAGCAGTTCTTC. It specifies CASSSRGGAYNEQFF.

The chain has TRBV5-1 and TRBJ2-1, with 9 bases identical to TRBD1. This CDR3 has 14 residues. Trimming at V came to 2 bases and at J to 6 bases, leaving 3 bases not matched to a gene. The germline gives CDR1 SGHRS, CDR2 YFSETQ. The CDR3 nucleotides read TGCGCCAGCAGCTTCTTGACAGGGGGCAATGAGCAGTTCTTC. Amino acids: CASSFLTGGNEQFF.

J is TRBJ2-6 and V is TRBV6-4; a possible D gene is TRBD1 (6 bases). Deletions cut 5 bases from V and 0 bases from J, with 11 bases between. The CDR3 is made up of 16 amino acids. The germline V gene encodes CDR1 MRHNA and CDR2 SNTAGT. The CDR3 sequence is CASSSEGGSGANVLTF. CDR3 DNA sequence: TGTGCCAGCAGTTCAGAAGGGGGCTCTGGGGCCAACGTCCTGACTTTC.

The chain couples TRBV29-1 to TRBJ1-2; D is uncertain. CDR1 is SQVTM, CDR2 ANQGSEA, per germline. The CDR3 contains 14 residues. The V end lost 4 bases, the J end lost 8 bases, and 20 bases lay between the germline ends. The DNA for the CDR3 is TGCAGCGTTGTTGTTATGAAAGGGTTCGCCGGCTACACCTTC. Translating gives CSVVVMKGFAGYTF.

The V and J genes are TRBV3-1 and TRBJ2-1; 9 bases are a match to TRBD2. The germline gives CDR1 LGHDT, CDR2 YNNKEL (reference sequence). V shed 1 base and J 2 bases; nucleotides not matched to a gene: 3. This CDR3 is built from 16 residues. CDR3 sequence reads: CASSQVPSGAYNEQFF. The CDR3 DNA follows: TGTGCCAGCAGCCAAGTCCCTAGCGGGGCCTACAATGAGCAGTTCTTC.

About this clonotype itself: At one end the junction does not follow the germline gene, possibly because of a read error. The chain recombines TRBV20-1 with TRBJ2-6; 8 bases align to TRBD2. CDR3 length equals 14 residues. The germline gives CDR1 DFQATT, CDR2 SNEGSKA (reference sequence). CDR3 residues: CSARVSGGADVLTF. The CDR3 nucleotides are TGCAGTGCTAGGGTCTCGGGAGGGGCCGACGTCCTGACTTTC.

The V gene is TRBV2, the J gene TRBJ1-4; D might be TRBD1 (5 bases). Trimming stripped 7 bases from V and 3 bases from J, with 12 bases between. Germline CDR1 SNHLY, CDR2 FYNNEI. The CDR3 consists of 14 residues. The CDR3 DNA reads TGTGCCAGCAATCGGGGCACCTCTAATGAAAAACTGTTTTTT. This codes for CASNRGTSNEKLFF.

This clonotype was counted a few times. CDR3 sequence (DNA): TGTGCCAGCAGTTACTCCCCCGTGGGGGCCAAAAACATTCAGTACTTC. It codes for CASSYSPVGAKNIQYF. The chain combines TRBV6-5 with TRBJ2-4; D call uncertain. The V gene lost 0 bases and the J gene lost 1 base, with 10 bases spanning the gap. The germline V gene has CDR1 MNHEY and CDR2 SVGAGI. The CDR3 is 16 amino acids.

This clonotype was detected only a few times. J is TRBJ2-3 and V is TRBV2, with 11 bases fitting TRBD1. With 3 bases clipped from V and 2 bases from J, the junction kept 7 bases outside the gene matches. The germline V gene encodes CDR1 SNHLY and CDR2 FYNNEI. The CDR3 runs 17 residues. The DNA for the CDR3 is TGTGCCAGCAGTGACCCACGGACAGGGGGCACCACAGATACGCAGTATTTT. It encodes CASSDPRTGGTTDTQYF.

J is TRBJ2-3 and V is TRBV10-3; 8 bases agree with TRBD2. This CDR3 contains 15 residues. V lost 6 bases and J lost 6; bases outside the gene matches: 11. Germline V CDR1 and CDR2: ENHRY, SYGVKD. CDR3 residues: CAIRTKTSAADTQYF. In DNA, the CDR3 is TGTGCCATCAGGACGAAGACTAGCGCCGCCGATACGCAGTATTTT.

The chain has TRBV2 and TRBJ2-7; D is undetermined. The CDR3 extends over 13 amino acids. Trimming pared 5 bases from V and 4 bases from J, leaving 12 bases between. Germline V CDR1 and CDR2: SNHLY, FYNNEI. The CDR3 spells CASSKDQSYEQYF. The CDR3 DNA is TGTGCCAGCAGTAAGGACCAGAGTTACGAGCAGTACTTC.

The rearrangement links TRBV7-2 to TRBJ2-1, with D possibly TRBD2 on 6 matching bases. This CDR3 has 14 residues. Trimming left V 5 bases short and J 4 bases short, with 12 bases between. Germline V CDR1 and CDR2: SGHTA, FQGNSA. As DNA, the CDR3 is TGTGCCAGCAGCGCGGGACCCCCATACAATGAGCAGTTCTTC. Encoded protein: CASSAGPPYNEQFF.

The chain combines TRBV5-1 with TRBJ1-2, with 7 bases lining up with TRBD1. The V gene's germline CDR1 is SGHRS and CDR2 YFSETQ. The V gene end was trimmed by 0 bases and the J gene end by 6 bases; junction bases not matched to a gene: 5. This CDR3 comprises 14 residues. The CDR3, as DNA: TGCGCCAGCAGCTTGGCACAGGGGTCCGATGGCTACACCTTC. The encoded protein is CASSLAQGSDGYTF.

The CDR3 DNA is TGTGCCATCAGTGAAGGCGGCTTTGAAGGGACCCAGTTCTTC. It codes for CAISEGGFEGTQFF. The chain uses TRBV10-3 and TRBJ2-1; tentatively, D is TRBD1 or TRBD2 (5 bases each). This CDR3 spans 14 amino acids. The germline V gene encodes CDR1 ENHRY and CDR2 SYGVKD. Trimming left V 3 bases short and J 13 bases short, with 19 bases between.

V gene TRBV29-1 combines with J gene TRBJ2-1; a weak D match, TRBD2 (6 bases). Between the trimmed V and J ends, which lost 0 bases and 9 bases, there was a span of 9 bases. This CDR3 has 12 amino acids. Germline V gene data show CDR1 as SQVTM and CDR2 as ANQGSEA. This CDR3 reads CSVEDRGTEQFF. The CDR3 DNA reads TGCAGCGTTGAAGATCGGGGGACTGAGCAGTTCTTC.

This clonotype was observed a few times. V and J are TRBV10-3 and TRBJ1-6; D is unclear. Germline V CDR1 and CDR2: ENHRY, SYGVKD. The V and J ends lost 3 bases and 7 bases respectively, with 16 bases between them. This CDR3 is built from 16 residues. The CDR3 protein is CAISEPDRGGNSPLHF. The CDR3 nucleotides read TGTGCCATCAGTGAACCAGACCGGGGAGGAAATTCACCCCTCCACTTT.

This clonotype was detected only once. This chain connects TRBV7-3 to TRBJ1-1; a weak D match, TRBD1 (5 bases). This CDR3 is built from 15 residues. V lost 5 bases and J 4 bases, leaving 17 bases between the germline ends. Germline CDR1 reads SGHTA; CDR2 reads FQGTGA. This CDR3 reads CASSQEGKATTEAFF. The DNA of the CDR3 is TGTGCCAGCAGCCAAGAGGGGAAGGCTACCACTGAAGCTTTCTTT.

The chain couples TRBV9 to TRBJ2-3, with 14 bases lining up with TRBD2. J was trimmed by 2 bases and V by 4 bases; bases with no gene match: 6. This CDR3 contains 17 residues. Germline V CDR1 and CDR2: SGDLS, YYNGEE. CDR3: CASSLGTSGGITDTQYF. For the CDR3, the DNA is TGTGCCAGCAGCCTCGGGACTAGCGGGGGTATCACAGATACGCAGTATTTT.

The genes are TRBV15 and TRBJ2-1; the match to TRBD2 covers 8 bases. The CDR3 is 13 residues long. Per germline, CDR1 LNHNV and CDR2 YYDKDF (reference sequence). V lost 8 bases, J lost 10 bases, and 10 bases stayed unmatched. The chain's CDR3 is CATSGLVIREQFF. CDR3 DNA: TGTGCCACCTCGGGACTAGTAATACGGGAGCAGTTCTTC.